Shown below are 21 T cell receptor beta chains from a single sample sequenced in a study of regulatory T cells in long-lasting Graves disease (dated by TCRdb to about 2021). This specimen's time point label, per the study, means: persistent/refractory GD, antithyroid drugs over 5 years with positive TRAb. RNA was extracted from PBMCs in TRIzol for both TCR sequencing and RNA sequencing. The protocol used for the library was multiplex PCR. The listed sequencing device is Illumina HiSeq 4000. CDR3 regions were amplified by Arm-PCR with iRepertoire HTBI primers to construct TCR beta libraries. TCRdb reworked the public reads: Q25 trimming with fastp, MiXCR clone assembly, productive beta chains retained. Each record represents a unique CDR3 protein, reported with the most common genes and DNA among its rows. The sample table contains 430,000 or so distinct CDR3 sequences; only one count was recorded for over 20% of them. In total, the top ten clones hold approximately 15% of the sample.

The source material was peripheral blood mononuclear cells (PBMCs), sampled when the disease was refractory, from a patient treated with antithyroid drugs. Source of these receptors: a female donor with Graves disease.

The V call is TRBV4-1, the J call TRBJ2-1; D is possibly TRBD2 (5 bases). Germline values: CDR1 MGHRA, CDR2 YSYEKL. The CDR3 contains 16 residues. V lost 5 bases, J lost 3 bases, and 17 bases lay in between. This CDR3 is CASSFEPEGIYNEQFF. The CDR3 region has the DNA TGCGCCAGCAGCTTCGAACCCGAGGGCATCTACAATGAGCAGTTCTTC.

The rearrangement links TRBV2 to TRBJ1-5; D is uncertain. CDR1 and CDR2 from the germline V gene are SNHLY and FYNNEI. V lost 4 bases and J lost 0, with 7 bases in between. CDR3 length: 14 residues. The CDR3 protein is CASSGKVSNQPQHF. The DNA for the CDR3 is TGTGCCAGCAGTGGAAAGGTTAGCAATCAGCCCCAGCATTTT.

The CDR3 reads CASSVGLAGSSYEQYF. CDR3 bases: TGTGCCAGCAGCGTAGGACTAGCGGGGAGCTCCTACGAGCAGTACTTC. The V gene is TRBV9, the J gene TRBJ2-7; 11 nucleotides match TRBD2. The length of the CDR3 is 16 residues. Germline assignment: CDR1 SGDLS and CDR2 YYNGEE. J was trimmed by 0 bases and V by 0 bases; bases with no gene match: 2.

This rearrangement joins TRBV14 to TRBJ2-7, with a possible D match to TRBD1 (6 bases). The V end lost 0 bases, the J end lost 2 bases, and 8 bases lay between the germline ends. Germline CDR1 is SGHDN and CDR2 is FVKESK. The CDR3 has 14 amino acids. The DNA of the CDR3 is TGTGCCAGCAGCCAAGAGGGGACAACCTACGAGCAGTACTTC. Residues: CASSQEGTTYEQYF.

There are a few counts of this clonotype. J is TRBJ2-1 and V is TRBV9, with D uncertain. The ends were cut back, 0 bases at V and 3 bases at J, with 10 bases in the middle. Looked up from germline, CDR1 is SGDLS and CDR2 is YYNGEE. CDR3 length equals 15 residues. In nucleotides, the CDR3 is TGTGCCAGCAGCGTAGACGCGACCATCTACAATGAGCAGTTCTTC. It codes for CASSVDATIYNEQFF.

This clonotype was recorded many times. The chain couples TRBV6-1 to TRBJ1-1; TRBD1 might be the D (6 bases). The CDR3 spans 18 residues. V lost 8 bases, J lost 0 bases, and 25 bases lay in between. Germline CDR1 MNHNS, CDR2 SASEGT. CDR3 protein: CASQQPPRGLFMNTEAFF. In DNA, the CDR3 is TGTGCCAGCCAACAGCCCCCCAGGGGACTGTTCATGAACACTGAAGCTTTCTTT.

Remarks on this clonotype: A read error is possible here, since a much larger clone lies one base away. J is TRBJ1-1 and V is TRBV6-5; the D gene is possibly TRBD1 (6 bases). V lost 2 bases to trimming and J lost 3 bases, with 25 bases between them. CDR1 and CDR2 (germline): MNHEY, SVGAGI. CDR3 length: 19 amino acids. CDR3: CASSYLTGAGVLWDTEAFF. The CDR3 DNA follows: TGTGCCAGCAGTTACCTCACCGGGGCAGGGGTTTTGTGGGACACTGAAGCTTTCTTT.

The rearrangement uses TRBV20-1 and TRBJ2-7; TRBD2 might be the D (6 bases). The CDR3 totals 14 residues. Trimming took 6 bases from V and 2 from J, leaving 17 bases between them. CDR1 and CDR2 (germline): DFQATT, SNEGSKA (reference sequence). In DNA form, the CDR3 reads TGCAGTGCCGCCCGGAGGGCCTCCGCCTACGAGCAGTACTTC. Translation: CSAARRASAYEQYF.

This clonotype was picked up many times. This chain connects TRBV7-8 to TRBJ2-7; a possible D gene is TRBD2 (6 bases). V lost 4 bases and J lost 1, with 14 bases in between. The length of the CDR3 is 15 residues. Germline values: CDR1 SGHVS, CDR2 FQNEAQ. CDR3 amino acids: CASSSVRDFSYEQYF. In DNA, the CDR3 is TGTGCCAGCAGCTCCGTCCGGGACTTTTCCTACGAGCAGTACTTC.

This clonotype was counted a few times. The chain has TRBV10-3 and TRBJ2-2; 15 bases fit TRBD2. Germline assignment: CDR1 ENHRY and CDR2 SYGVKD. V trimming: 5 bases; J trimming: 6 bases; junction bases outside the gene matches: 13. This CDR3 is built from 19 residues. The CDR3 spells CAISSSTGLAGGSAGELFF. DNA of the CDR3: TGTGCCATCAGTTCAAGTACGGGACTAGCGGGAGGTAGCGCCGGGGAGCTGTTTTTT.

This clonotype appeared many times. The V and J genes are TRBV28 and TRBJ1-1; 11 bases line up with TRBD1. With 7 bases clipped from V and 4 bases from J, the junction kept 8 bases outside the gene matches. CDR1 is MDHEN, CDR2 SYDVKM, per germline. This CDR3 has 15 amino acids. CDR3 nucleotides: TGTGCCAGCACCATTCCCGGGACAGGGGGCACTGAAGCTTTCTTT. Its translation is CASTIPGTGGTEAFF.

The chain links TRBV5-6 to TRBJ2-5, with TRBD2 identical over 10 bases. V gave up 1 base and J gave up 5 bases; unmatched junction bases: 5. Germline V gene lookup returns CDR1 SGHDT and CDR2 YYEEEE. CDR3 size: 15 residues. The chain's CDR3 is CASSLIAGGAETQYF. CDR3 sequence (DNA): TGTGCCAGCAGCTTGATAGCGGGAGGAGCTGAGACCCAGTACTTC.

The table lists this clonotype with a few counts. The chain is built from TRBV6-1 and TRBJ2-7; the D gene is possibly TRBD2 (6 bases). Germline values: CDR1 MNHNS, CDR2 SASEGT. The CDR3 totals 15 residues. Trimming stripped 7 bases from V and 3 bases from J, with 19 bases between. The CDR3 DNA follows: TGTGCCAGCACCCCCAGGGACTCGACCTTCTACGAGCAGTACTTC. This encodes CASTPRDSTFYEQYF.

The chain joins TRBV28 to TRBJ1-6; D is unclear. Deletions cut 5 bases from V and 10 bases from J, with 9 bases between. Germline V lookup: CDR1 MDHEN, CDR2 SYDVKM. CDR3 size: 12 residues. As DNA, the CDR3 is TGTGCCAGCAGTCCCGTAGAATCACCCCTCCACTTT. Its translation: CASSPVESPLHF.

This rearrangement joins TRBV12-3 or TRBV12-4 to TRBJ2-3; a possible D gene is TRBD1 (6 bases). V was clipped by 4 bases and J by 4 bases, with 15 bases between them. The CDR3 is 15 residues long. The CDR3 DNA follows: TGTGCCAGCAGTTGGAGTCAGGGGTTATCAGATACGCAGTATTTT. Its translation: CASSWSQGLSDTQYF.

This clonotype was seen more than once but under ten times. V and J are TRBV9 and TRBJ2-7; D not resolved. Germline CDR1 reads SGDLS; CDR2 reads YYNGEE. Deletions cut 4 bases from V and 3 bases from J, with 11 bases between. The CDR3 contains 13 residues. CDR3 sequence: CASSPGSGYEQYF. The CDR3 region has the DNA TGTGCCAGCAGCCCCGGGTCGGGCTACGAGCAGTACTTC.

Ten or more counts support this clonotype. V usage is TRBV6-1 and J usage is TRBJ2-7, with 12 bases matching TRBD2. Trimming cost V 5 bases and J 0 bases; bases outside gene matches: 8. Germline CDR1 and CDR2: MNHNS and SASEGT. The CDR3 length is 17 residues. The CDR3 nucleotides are TGTGCCAGCAGTCCGGGACTAGCGGGCTCTAGCTCCTACGAGCAGTACTTC. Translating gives CASSPGLAGSSSYEQYF.

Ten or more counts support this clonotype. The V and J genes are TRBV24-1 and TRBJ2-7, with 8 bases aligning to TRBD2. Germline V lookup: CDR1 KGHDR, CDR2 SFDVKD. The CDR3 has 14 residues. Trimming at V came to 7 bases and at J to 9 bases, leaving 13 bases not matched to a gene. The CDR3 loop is CATRRNGRVRRQYF. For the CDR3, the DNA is TGTGCCACCAGACGCAACGGGAGGGTTCGGAGGCAGTACTTC.

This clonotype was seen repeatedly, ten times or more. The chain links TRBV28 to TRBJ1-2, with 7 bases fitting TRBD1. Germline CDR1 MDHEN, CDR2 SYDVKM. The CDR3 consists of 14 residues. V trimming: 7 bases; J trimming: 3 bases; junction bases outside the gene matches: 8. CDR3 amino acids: CASTTQGVDYGYTF. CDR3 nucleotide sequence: TGTGCCAGCACTACCCAGGGGGTCGACTATGGCTACACCTTC.

As DNA, the CDR3 is TGTGCCAGCAGTCACAGTTACGAGTCTGGAAACACCATATATTTT. Amino acids: CASSHSYESGNTIYF. The chain employs TRBV7-9 and TRBJ1-3; D call uncertain. The V gene lost 6 bases and the J gene lost 1 base, with 13 bases spanning the gap. CDR1 is SEHNR and CDR2 is FQNEAQ in the germline V gene (reference sequence). This CDR3 is built from 15 residues. The entire variable domain, with the rest obtained from reference TRBV7-9 and TRBJ1-3, is as follows: DTGVSQNPRHKITKRGQNVTFRCDPISEHNRLYWYRQTLGQGPEFLTYFQNEAQLEKSRLLSDRFSAERPKGSFSTLEIQRTEQGDSAMYLCASSHSYESGNTIYFGEGSWLTVV.

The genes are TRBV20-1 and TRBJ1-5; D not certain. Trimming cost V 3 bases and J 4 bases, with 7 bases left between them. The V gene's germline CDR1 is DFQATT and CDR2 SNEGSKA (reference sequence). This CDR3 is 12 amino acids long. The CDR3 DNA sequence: TGCAGTGCTAGTAGGCAGAATCAGCCCCAGCATTTT. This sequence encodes CSASRQNQPQHF.